Listed below are T cell receptor beta chains from one sample, sequenced in a study of metastatic and nonmetastatic thyroid tumors. Through MiXCR, TCRdb re-clonotyped the PCR reads. The data show 13,000 or so clones, more than 25% seen once. Input material: tumor tissue. The receptors come from a male donor with papillary thyroid cancer or a benign thyroid nodule (not recorded which). Some clones in this sample may be carry-over from other donors' samples. CDR3s include the opening cysteine and the closing phenylalanine or tryptophan.

v_gene	j_gene	len	CDR3aa
TRBV10-3	TRBJ2-3	13	CAIKGLTTDTQYF
TRBV6-1	TRBJ1-5	15	CASSLSQGGNQPQHF
TRBV6-1	TRBJ2-7	14	CASSPGQASYEQYF
TRBV2	TRBJ1-2	13	CASSGSDSYGYTF
TRBV3-1	TRBJ2-3	15	CASSPWTGDTDTQYF
TRBV27	TRBJ1-5	15	CASSLSGTGWQPQHF
TRBV28	TRBJ1-6	14	CASSLDRDNSPLHF
TRBV9	TRBJ1-1	16	CASSLGQAEGFAEAFF
TRBV9	TRBJ2-7	15	CASSSSRLAGSEQYF
TRBV5-1	TRBJ2-2	16	CASSLQGTDNTGELFF
TRBV11-2	TRBJ1-4	15	CASSLTSGTNEKLFF
TRBV19	TRBJ2-7	15	CASSIHGTGSYEQYF
TRBV4-1	TRBJ1-1	15	CASSQDWTGRTEAFF
TRBV6-1	TRBJ2-7	14	CASSPQDREYEQYF
TRBV28	TRBJ1-2	16	CASTYPQGARIGVLTF
TRBV12-3/TRBV12-4	TRBJ2-5	14	CASSLGHSQETQYF
TRBV19	TRBJ2-2	13	CALTSGRTGELFF
TRBV20-1	TRBJ2-6	17	CSAPQTSGSSGANVLTF
TRBV28	TRBJ1-2	14	CASSSGQGVGGYTF
TRBV19	TRBJ2-3	18	CASSGGTSGSPSTDTQYF
TRBV11-1	TRBJ2-3	14	CASSPGLSADTQYF
TRBV2	TRBJ1-2	12	CASSERANGYTF
TRBV7-8	TRBJ2-5	15	CAISLFPNEAETQYF
TRBV4-1	TRBJ1-2	15	CASSQDETGHYGYTF
TRBV30	TRBJ1-3	15	CAWSVRTGVGNTIYF
TRBV20-1	TRBJ1-2	14	CSASGQTGSYGYTF
TRBV6-1	TRBJ1-3	13	CASMKGSGNTIYF
TRBV12-3/TRBV12-4	TRBJ1-1	15	CASRYRGERVTEAFF
TRBV9	TRBJ2-7	14	CASSAYAAPYEQYF
TRBV6-1	TRBJ1-2	11	CASRRGYGYTF
TRBV6-2/TRBV6-3	TRBJ1-5	13	CVSSVYSNQPQHF
TRBV7-9	TRBJ1-1	12	CASSLEAVEAFF
TRBV6-2/TRBV6-3	TRBJ2-7	16	CASSYSSALNPYEQYF
TRBV24-1	TRBJ2-1	11	CATSDGNEQFF
TRBV3-1	TRBJ2-2	15	CASSQGLAVTGELFF
TRBV6-1	TRBJ2-7	14	CASIPGTGPYEQYF
TRBV6-1	TRBJ1-2	15	CASSPTSTGNYGYTF
TRBV20-1	TRBJ1-2	13	CSAQLTGDYGYTF
TRBV2	TRBJ2-5	14	CASSGSGSGETQYF
TRBV5-1	TRBJ2-7	13	CASSFGLSYEQYF
TRBV7-6	TRBJ2-5	16	CASSSAAGGGGETQYF
TRBV27	TRBJ1-2	13	CASRLSGNYGYTF
TRBV18	TRBJ2-7	14	CASSPPGVSYEQYF
TRBV6-1	TRBJ2-7	15	CASSLSAGPSYEQYF
TRBV5-1	TRBJ2-7	14	CASSLLGSPYEQYF
TRBV6-6	TRBJ2-4	16	CASSYFSGEGRNIQYF
TRBV20-1	TRBJ2-3	15	CSANWAGEITDTQYF
TRBV9	TRBJ2-1	15	CASSVSGTSANEQFF
TRBV27	TRBJ2-7	16	CASNINGQDKPYEQYF
TRBV5-6	TRBJ2-5	15	CASSSLKPGQVTQYF
TRBV5-5	TRBJ2-7	15	CASSRLAGGRGEQYF
TRBV12-5	TRBJ2-5	12	CASGRLIETQYF
TRBV15	TRBJ1-4	14	CATSTGEANEKLFF
TRBV6-1	TRBJ1-1	16	CASNWDIRKKNTEAFF